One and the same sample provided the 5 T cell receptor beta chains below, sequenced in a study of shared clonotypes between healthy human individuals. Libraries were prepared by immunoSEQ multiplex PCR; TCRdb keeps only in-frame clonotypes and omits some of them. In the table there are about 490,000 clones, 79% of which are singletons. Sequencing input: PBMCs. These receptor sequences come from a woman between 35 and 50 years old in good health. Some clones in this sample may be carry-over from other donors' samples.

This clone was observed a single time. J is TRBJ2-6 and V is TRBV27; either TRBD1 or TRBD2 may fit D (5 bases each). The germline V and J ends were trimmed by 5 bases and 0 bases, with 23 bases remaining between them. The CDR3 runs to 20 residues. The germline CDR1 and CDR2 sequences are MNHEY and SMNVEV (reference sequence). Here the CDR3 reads CASSLRTGTSAHSGANVLTF. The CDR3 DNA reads TGTGCCAGCAGTCTACGCACCGGGACCTCGGCCCACTCTGGGGCCAACGTCCTGACTTTC.

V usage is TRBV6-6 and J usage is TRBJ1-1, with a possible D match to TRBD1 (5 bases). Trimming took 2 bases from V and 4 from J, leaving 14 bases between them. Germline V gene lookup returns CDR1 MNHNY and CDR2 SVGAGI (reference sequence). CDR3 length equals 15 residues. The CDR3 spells CASSYAAGIGTEAFF. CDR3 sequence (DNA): TGTGCCAGCAGTTACGCCGCAGGGATTGGCACTGAAGCTTTCTTT.

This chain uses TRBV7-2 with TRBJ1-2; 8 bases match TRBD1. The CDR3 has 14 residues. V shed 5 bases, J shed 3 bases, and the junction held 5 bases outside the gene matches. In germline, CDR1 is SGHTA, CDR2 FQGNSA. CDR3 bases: TGTGCCAGCAGCGCAGGACAGGGTTACTATGGCTACACCTTC. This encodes CASSAGQGYYGYTF.

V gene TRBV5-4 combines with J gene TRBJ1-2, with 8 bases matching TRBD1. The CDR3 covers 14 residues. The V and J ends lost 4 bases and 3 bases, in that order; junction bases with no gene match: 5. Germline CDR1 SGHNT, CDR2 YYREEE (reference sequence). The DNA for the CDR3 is TGTGCCAGCAGCCCGGACAGGGTTGACTATGGCTACACCTTC. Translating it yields CASSPDRVDYGYTF.

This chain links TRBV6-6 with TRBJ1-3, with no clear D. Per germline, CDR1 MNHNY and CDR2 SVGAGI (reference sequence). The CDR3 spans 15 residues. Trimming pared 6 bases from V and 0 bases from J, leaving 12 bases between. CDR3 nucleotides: TGTGCCAGCAGGACCGACGGGGACTCTGGAAACACCATATATTTT. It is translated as CASRTDGDSGNTIYF.